The sequence of this T cell receptor (beta chain) was determined in a study of graft-versus-host responses after intestinal transplantation. The wider study: Once they had received anti-thymocyte globulin induction, all recipients took tacrolimus and steroids for about three years. Study-level points and caveats: GvH clones turned up in recipient marrow; some had shown up first in ileum or blood. Graft-donor T cell macrochimerism coincided with high graft-versus-host to host-versus-graft clonal ratios in allografts.

Points on this clone: Its matching antigen is unknown.

Here immunoSEQ multiplex PCR was the method, and the copy in TCRdb shows in-frame clones only, minus some. This table holds roughly 70,000 clones, about 87% found once. This CDR3 is 18 amino acids long. Trimming pared 6 bases from V and 0 bases from J, leaving 23 bases between. The V gene's germline CDR1 is MDHEN and CDR2 SYDVKM. The source was unstimulated CD4+ T cells sorted from spleen or lymph node cells, collected before transplant. The TCR comes from a human donor who was the organ donor for an intestinal transplant. The rearrangement uses TRBV28 and TRBJ2-5; D is possibly TRBD2 (6 bases). CDR3 in DNA: TGTGCCAGCAGAGCAAGCCTACGGACTACCCCGTACCAAGAGACCCAGTACTTC. Translating gives CASRASLRTTPYQETQYF.